One sample yielded the 4 T cell receptor beta chains listed below, sequenced in a study of shared clonotypes between healthy human individuals. Profiled with immunoSEQ multiplex PCR; TCRdb holds only in-frame clones, not every one. The profile shows roughly 2.1 million clones, 90% to 95% of them singletons. CD45RO-negative, CCR7-positively selected cells formed the naive CD8 fraction, excluding terminally differentiated effector memory CD45RA+ cells. The sequencing input was naive CD8+ T cells from PBMCs. These receptors were obtained from a man younger than 35 in good health. Some clones in this sample may be carry-over from other donors' samples.

The chain has TRBV6-1 and TRBJ2-3; D is uncertain. CDR3 length: 15 residues. Trimming stripped 2 bases from V and 4 bases from J, with 13 bases between. CDR1 and CDR2 (germline): MNHNS, SASEGT. CDR3 DNA: TGTGCCAGCAGTGAAACGGGTATTTATGCAGATACGCAGTATTTT. Its protein is CASSETGIYADTQYF.

The rearrangement links TRBV7-8 to TRBJ2-1; D not resolved. V lost 3 bases to trimming and J lost 4 bases, with 10 bases between them. Germline lookup yields CDR1 SGHVS and CDR2 FQNEAQ. The CDR3 runs 14 residues. The CDR3 reads CASSFLPSYNEQFF. The CDR3 DNA is TGTGCCAGCAGCTTCCTCCCCTCTTACAATGAGCAGTTCTTC.

This clone was seen once. The rearrangement joins TRBV2 to TRBJ2-2; D may correspond to TRBD1 or TRBD2 (5 bases each). CDR1 SNHLY and CDR2 FYNNEI come from the germline V gene. This CDR3 comprises 17 residues. The ends were cut back, 6 bases at V and 6 bases at J, with 23 bases in the middle. The CDR3 loop is CASSRVWAGSLAGELFF. The CDR3 coding sequence is TGTGCCAGCAGCCGGGTTTGGGCAGGGAGTCTGGCCGGGGAGCTGTTTTTT.

The chain carries TRBV27 and TRBJ2-7; possible D gene TRBD2, 6 bases. Germline V gene lookup returns CDR1 MNHEY and CDR2 SMNVEV (reference sequence). The CDR3 has 18 residues. The V gene lost 5 bases and the J gene lost 2 bases, with 25 bases spanning the gap. In DNA form, the CDR3 reads TGTGCCAGCAGTCCTAAATCCCCCCGCGGGATGCCTACCTACGAGCAGTACTTC. Amino acid sequence: CASSPKSPRGMPTYEQYF.